This TCR beta chain appears in the sequencing data of a study of OX40 agonist ivuxolimab in advanced cancers. Study-level background: Dose-escalation patients were diagnosed with hepatocellular carcinoma, melanoma, renal cell cancer or head and neck cancer. At 65% to 90% male, the cohort had a mean age of 60 years, ranging from roughly 20 to 79. General observations from the study: At 0.1 to 3.0 mg/kg and by week 6, CD4+ and CD8+ T cells in the blood had expanded clonally.

Points on this clone: Its target is unknown.

CDR1 and CDR2 from the germline V gene are SGHKS and YYEKEE (reference sequence). CDR3 length equals 14 residues. The V gene lost 7 bases and the J gene lost 5 bases, with 16 bases spanning the gap. The table came from immunoSEQ multiplex PCR; TCRdb's copy has only in-frame clones and leaves some out. This sample has fewer than 200,000 clones, with 94% found just once. The chain carries TRBV5-5 and TRBJ2-4, with D possibly being TRBD1 (5 bases). This sequence originates from an adult with an advanced solid tumor such as melanoma, head and neck, liver or kidney cancer. Sequencing was performed on CD4+ or CD8+ T cells sorted from blood, taken in a trial of the OX40 agonist ivuxolimab. The CDR3 DNA sequence: TGTGCCAGCCTCATGGGGCGGAGAGAAAACATTCAGTACTTC. It encodes CASLMGRRENIQYF.